Each of the 18 T cell receptor beta chains below was sequenced from the same sample in a study of identical twins. TCRdb redid the calling of the 5' RACE reads with MiXCR, one entry per CDR3 protein. Of hundreds of thousands of distinct CDR3 sequences listed, roughly 6% are singletons. Specimen: naive T cells sorted from blood. Source of these receptors: a young man in good health.

This clonotype has a count of ten or more. The chain joins TRBV4-2 to TRBJ2-1; maybe TRBD1 (5 bases). The CDR3 is 17 residues long. The V gene lost 0 bases and the J gene lost 2 bases, with 14 bases spanning the gap. In germline, CDR1 is LGHNA, CDR2 YNFKEQ. The CDR3 DNA reads as TGTGCCAGCAGCCAAGATGTGACAGTTCGGGCCTACAATGAGCAGTTCTTC. It encodes CASSQDVTVRAYNEQFF.

The gene calls are TRBV29-1 and TRBJ2-1; possible D gene TRBD2, 6 bases. The CDR3 has 11 amino acids. Germline V gene lookup returns CDR1 SQVTM and CDR2 ANQGSEA. CDR3 loop: CSLALHNEQFF. Here the CDR3 DNA reads TGCAGTCTAGCGCTACACAATGAGCAGTTCTTC.

This clonotype was detected many times. The V and J genes are TRBV7-2 and TRBJ1-2, with D possibly TRBD1 on 6 matching bases. Trimming removed 1 base from V and 3 bases from J, with 15 bases in between. From germline, CDR1 is SGHTA and CDR2 FQGNSA. The length of the CDR3 is 16 residues. CDR3 DNA sequence: TGTGCCAGCAGCTTAGAGGGAATAGGACAGCACTATGGCTACACCTTC. Its translation: CASSLEGIGQHYGYTF.

This clonotype was seen a handful of times. The chain uses TRBV28 and TRBJ2-7; D unresolved. This CDR3 contains 13 residues. Germline V gives CDR1 MDHEN, CDR2 SYDVKM. V lost 2 bases, J lost 4 bases, and 9 bases lay in between. CDR3 in amino acids: CASSLNLRYEQYF. The CDR3 DNA sequence: TGTGCCAGCAGTTTAAACCTTAGGTACGAGCAGTACTTC. The complete variable domain, with remaining parts taken from reference TRBV28 and TRBJ2-7, reads DVKVTQSSRYLVKRTGEKVFLECVQDMDHENMFWYRQDPGLGLRLIYFSYDVKMKEKGDIPEGYSVSREKKERFSLILESASTNQTSMYLCASSLNLRYEQYFGPGTRLTVT.

This clonotype was recorded at least ten times. The chain uses TRBV20-1 and TRBJ2-2; D gene ambiguous. This CDR3 region has 11 residues. Germline CDR1 is DFQATT and CDR2 is SNEGSKA (reference sequence). Trimming stripped 2 bases from V and 7 bases from J, with 5 bases between. Written as DNA, the CDR3 is TGCAGTGCTAGATCTGGCGGGGAGCTGTTTTTT. As protein: CSARSGGELFF.

This clonotype has more than one count but fewer than ten. V and J are TRBV4-1 and TRBJ2-3; D is perhaps TRBD2 (6 bases). Deletions cut 4 bases from V and 2 bases from J, with 13 bases between. This CDR3 region has 15 residues. Germline loops: CDR1 MGHRA, CDR2 YSYEKL. In nucleotides, the CDR3 is TGCGCCAGCAGCCTAAGCGGCGGGAACACAGATACGCAGTATTTT. Translation: CASSLSGGNTDTQYF.

This clonotype was detected ten times or more. The rearrangement uses TRBV9 and TRBJ1-4, with unresolved D. From germline, CDR1 is SGDLS and CDR2 YYNGEE. The CDR3 spans 15 residues. V was clipped by 0 bases and J by 3 bases, with 9 bases between them. The CDR3 DNA is TGTGCCAGCAGCGTAGACACAGCCTCTAATGAAAAACTGTTTTTT. Its translation: CASSVDTASNEKLFF.

J is TRBJ2-7 and V is TRBV28; 7 positions agree with TRBD1. The germline V gene has CDR1 MDHEN and CDR2 SYDVKM. V was pared by 9 bases and J by 7 bases, with 21 bases of the junction left unmatched. This CDR3 has 16 residues. In nucleotides, the CDR3 is TGTGCCAGTCGATCCGAAACAGGGGCCACCCTATTAGAGCAGTACTTC. This codes for CASRSETGATLLEQYF.

This clonotype was found many times. Here the CDR3 reads CASSRKGGIGTQYF. The CDR3 DNA reads as TGTGCCAGCAGTCGTAAGGGGGGAATTGGGACCCAGTACTTC. The chain employs TRBV6-1 and TRBJ2-5; D may be TRBD1 or TRBD2 (6 bases each). The CDR3 runs to 14 residues. CDR1 is MNHNS and CDR2 is SASEGT in the germline V gene. The V end was cut by 5 bases, the J end by 7 bases, with 17 bases between.

This clonotype was recorded many times. CDR3 region: CSARRQGSSGANVLTF. The CDR3 nucleotides are TGCAGTGCTAGAAGACAGGGGAGCTCTGGGGCCAACGTCCTGACTTTC. The genes are TRBV20-1 and TRBJ2-6; 8 nucleotides agree with TRBD1. Germline CDR1 and CDR2: DFQATT and SNEGSKA (reference sequence). V lost 2 bases and J lost 0; bases outside the gene matches: 3. The CDR3 is 16 residues long.

This clonotype was seen at least ten times. This chain links TRBV11-2 with TRBJ2-1; 8 nucleotides agree with TRBD1. V shed 3 bases and J 4 bases; nucleotides not matched to a gene: 2. Germline V gene data show CDR1 as SGHAT and CDR2 as FQNNGV. CDR3 length equals 14 residues. As DNA, the CDR3 is TGTGCCAGCAGCTTGGGGGACAGGTACAATGAGCAGTTCTTC. It is translated as CASSLGDRYNEQFF.

In its sample, this clonotype was seen a few times. The rearrangement uses TRBV7-8 and TRBJ1-1; the D is unclear. Trimming removed 5 bases from V and 0 bases from J, with 13 bases in between. The CDR3 totals 15 residues. In germline, CDR1 is SGHVS, CDR2 FQNEAQ. The CDR3 bases are TGTGCCAGCAGCCGTGCTCTTCGGATGAACACTGAAGCTTTCTTT. Its translation is CASSRALRMNTEAFF. Drawing the rest from reference TRBV7-8 and TRBJ1-1, the complete variable domain is GAGVSQSPRYKVAKRGQDVALRCDPISGHVSLFWYQQALGQGPEFLTYFQNEAQLDKSGLPSDRFFAERPEGSVSTLKIQRTQQEDSAVYLCASSRALRMNTEAFFGQGTRLTVV.

This clonotype was recorded at least ten times. The rearrangement joins TRBV3-1 to TRBJ2-5, with 8 bases fitting TRBD2. V dropped 0 bases and J dropped 8; count of bases not matched to a gene: 11. CDR3 length: 16 amino acids. Germline V lookup: CDR1 LGHDT, CDR2 YNNKEL (reference sequence). The CDR3 sequence is CASSQDREGRWDTQYF. In DNA form, the CDR3 reads TGTGCCAGCAGCCAAGATCGGGAGGGACGGTGGGACACCCAGTACTTC.

Many counts were recorded for this clonotype. The CDR3 sequence: CASSQSTGVASYEQYV. The CDR3 nucleotides read TGTGCCAGCAGCCAATCGACAGGGGTAGCTTCCTACGAGCAGTACGTC. V is TRBV3-1 and J is TRBJ2-7; 8 positions match TRBD1. V was pared by 2 bases and J by 1 base, with 7 bases of the junction left unmatched. Germline CDR1 reads LGHDT; CDR2 reads YNNKEL (reference sequence). The CDR3 is 16 amino acids.

This clonotype was counted at least ten times. J is TRBJ1-5 and V is TRBV5-6; D not certain. Between the trimmed V and J ends, which lost 4 bases and 7 bases, there was a span of 15 bases. Germline CDR1 and CDR2: SGHDT and YYEEEE. This CDR3 comprises 14 residues. The CDR3 sequence is CASSAGGGIQPQHF. The CDR3 nucleotides are TGTGCCAGCAGCGCTGGAGGCGGAATCCAGCCCCAGCATTTT.

V usage is TRBV14 and J usage is TRBJ1-2; the D gene is possibly TRBD1 (6 bases). This CDR3 comprises 19 residues. V was cut by 2 bases and J by 4 bases, with 26 bases left in between. Per the germline V gene, CDR1 is SGHDN and CDR2 is FVKESK. CDR3: CASSQSRDKATSSTYGYTF. The DNA of the CDR3 is TGTGCCAGCAGCCAATCCAGGGACAAAGCTACTTCTTCGACCTATGGCTACACCTTC.

The gene calls are TRBV5-1 and TRBJ2-3; no firm D call. Per germline, CDR1 SGHRS and CDR2 YFSETQ. CDR3 size: 18 residues. Trimming stripped 2 bases from V and 4 bases from J, with 23 bases between. CDR3 DNA sequence: TGCGCCAGCAGCTTAACTACAGCCGGGCCCAAATCCTCAGATACGCAGTATTTT. Translated: CASSLTTAGPKSSDTQYF.

This clonotype came up a few times. V gene TRBV12-3 or TRBV12-4 combines with J gene TRBJ2-2; 9 nucleotides agree with TRBD1. This CDR3 is built from 16 residues. V lost 5 bases and J lost 8; bases outside the gene matches: 12. CDR3 coding DNA: TGTGCCAGCAGTCTTTTCGGACAGGGGAGGTCTGGGGAGCTGTTTTTT. It yields the protein CASSLFGQGRSGELFF.